This TCR beta chain was profiled in a study of cytomegalovirus exposure and HLA in healthy donors. Study conclusions and caveats: High sensitivity and specificity were reportedly achieved when the classifier diagnosed cytomegalovirus status. In vitro work confirmed that a few CMV-associated chains recognize CMV antigens. In a later analysis, specific HLA alleles were associated with 15,000 to 20,000 TCR beta sequences at a 0.05 false discovery rate.

The CDR3 contains 15 residues. V lost 4 bases and J 10 bases, leaving 17 bases between the germline ends. CDR1 is SGHDN and CDR2 is FVKESK in the germline V gene. 13 Jbeta primers and 60 Vbeta primers were used for the PCR. TCRdb's table, derived via immunoSEQ multiplex PCR, lists solely in-frame clones and lacks some. The sample includes 120,000 or so clones, 78% seen only once; the top ten take roughly 6%. As to this clone: No antigen is known for it.

The sample taken for sequencing was PBMCs. The source of this sequence is a woman in her thirties or forties in good health and CMV-seronegative. This sequence joins TRBV14 and TRBJ1-6, with D perhaps matching TRBD1 (5 bases). CDR3 coding DNA: TGTGCCAGCAGCCTCTATGGGGGGTATGGATCACCCCTCCACTTT. It codes for CASSLYGGYGSPLHF.